This is a list of T cell receptor beta chains from one sample in a study of T cells after yellow fever vaccination. A single record per CDR3 protein comes from TCRdb applying MiXCR to the 5' RACE reads. Among more than 350,000 distinct CDR3 sequences listed, roughly 11% were seen once. Here the sequenced sample was PBMCs, taken on the day of the first yellow fever vaccination. These TCRs come from a man between 18 and 29 years old who received the YFV17D yellow fever vaccine. Both conserved end residues are part of each CDR3. Fields, in order: clone size, V gene, J gene, D gene, CDR3 protein, CDR3 DNA. A D gene is named only where the DNA matches it firmly. The size entry is marked missing in some rows and otherwise reads once, few, many or a size class.

>few|TRBV6-1|TRBJ1-1|TRBD1
CASSGGTDLYTEAFF
TGTGCCAGCAGTGGAGGGACAGACCTTTACACTGAAGCTTTCTTT
>few|TRBV1|TRBJ1-4|-
CTSSQVGPNEKLFF
TGCACCAGCAGCCAAGTAGGACCTAATGAAAAACTGTTTTTT
>-|TRBV7-2|TRBJ1-2|-
CASSTRQLDGYTF
TGTGCCAGCAGCACCCGACAGTTGGATGGCTACACCTTC
>-|TRBV11-2|TRBJ2-3|-
CASSPTATDTQYF
TGTGCCAGCAGCCCGACTGCTACAGATACGCAGTATTTT
>-|TRBV15|TRBJ2-1|-
CATSRDKLRQVNEQFF
TGTGCCACCAGCAGAGATAAATTAAGACAGGTCAATGAGCAGTTCTTC
>few|TRBV4-1|TRBJ1-1|TRBD1
CASSHPFRQGRTEAFF
TGCGCCAGCAGCCATCCCTTTAGACAGGGACGCACTGAAGCTTTCTTT
>few|TRBV12-3/TRBV12-4|TRBJ2-6|TRBD1
CASSGQAPSGANVLTF
TGTGCCAGCAGCGGACAGGCGCCCTCTGGGGCCAACGTCCTGACTTTC
>-|TRBV3-1|TRBJ2-2|-
CASSQTSVGELFF
TGTGCCAGCAGCCAAACGTCCGTCGGGGAGCTGTTTTTT
>-|TRBV4-3|TRBJ2-6|-
CASSQEGVGANVLTF
TGCGCCAGCAGCCAGGAGGGGGTCGGGGCCAACGTCCTGACTTTC
>many|TRBV20-1|TRBJ2-1|TRBD1
CSARDRDRAYNEQFF
TGCAGTGCTAGAGACCGGGACAGGGCCTACAATGAGCAGTTCTTC
>few|TRBV20-1|TRBJ2-3|TRBD2
CSHGGAGTDTQYF
TGCAGCCACGGGGGGGCCGGCACAGATACGCAGTATTTT
>few|TRBV11-2|TRBJ1-2|-
CASSQGPSSYGYTF
TGTGCCAGCAGCCAGGGCCCTAGCAGCTATGGCTACACCTTC
>-|TRBV7-8|TRBJ1-4|TRBD1
CASNRDRDEKLFF
TGTGCCAGCAACCGGGACAGGGATGAAAAACTGTTTTTT
>-|TRBV10-3|TRBJ2-2|-
CAISDWGNTGELFF
TGTGCCATCAGTGACTGGGGAAACACCGGGGAGCTGTTTTTT
>few|TRBV6-5|TRBJ2-7|-
CASSYDQAGTYEQYF
TGTGCCAGCAGTTACGACCAGGCGGGCACCTACGAGCAGTACTTC
>few|TRBV6-6|TRBJ2-3|-
CASSYVPDTQYF
TGTGCCAGCAGTTATGTTCCAGATACGCAGTATTTT
>-|TRBV6-2/TRBV6-3|TRBJ1-5|TRBD1
CASSPGQGAYRSNQPQHF
TGTGCCAGCAGTCCGGGCCAGGGGGCGTATAGGAGCAATCAGCCCCAGCATTTT
>-|TRBV29-1|TRBJ2-3|-
CSIQSEGLVTDTQYF
TGCAGCATCCAATCGGAAGGGTTGGTCACAGATACGCAGTATTTT
>few|TRBV20-1|TRBJ1-5|-
CSAIDKAGARPQHF
TGCAGTGCTATCGATAAGGCGGGGGCGCGGCCCCAGCATTTT
>few|TRBV7-2|TRBJ2-1|-
CASSPSILDAYNEQFF
TGTGCCAGCAGTCCTAGTATACTAGACGCCTACAATGAGCAGTTCTTC
>-|TRBV29-1|TRBJ1-2|-
CSADRSEDYGYTF
TGCAGCGCCGACAGGAGCGAAGACTATGGCTACACCTTC
>few|TRBV11-2|TRBJ2-1|TRBD2
CASSFTSGGAWYNEQFF
TGTGCCAGCAGCTTCACTAGCGGGGGGGCCTGGTACAATGAGCAGTTCTTC
>few|TRBV7-9|TRBJ1-1|-
CASSYGTFKTLNTEAFF
TGTGCCAGCAGCTATGGGACATTCAAGACCCTGAACACTGAAGCTTTCTTT
>few|TRBV5-1|TRBJ2-3|TRBD2
CASSSLAATDTQYF
TGCGCCAGCAGCTCACTAGCGGCCACAGATACGCAGTATTTT
>many|TRBV4-3|TRBJ2-5|-
CASSQEATRWETQYF
TGCGCCAGCAGCCAAGAGGCTACTAGGTGGGAGACCCAGTACTTC
>few|TRBV5-1|TRBJ2-1|-
CASSLGGLLRNNEQFF
TGCGCCAGCAGCTTGGGTGGACTTCTCCGGAACAATGAGCAGTTCTTC
>few|TRBV4-1|TRBJ2-2|TRBD2
CASSPPGLAATGELFF
TGCGCCAGCAGCCCACCGGGACTAGCCGCCACCGGGGAGCTGTTTTTT
>-|TRBV20-1|TRBJ2-3|TRBD1
CSARSVGTGEEDTQYF
TGCAGTGCTAGGAGTGTGGGGACAGGGGAGGAGGATACGCAGTATTTT
>few|TRBV5-1|TRBJ1-6|-
CASRVENSPLHF
TGCGCCAGCAGGGTGGAAAATTCACCCCTCCACTTT
>-|TRBV5-1|TRBJ2-3|TRBD2
CASSSSPGGDTQYF
TGCGCCAGCAGCAGCTCCCCGGGGGGGGATACGCAGTATTTT
>-|TRBV3-1|TRBJ2-1|-
CASSQAIKRASSYNEQFF
TGTGCCAGCAGCCAGGCTATTAAGCGGGCCAGCTCCTACAATGAGCAGTTCTTC
>few|TRBV7-2|TRBJ1-1|-
CASSLDIRGTEAFF
TGTGCCAGCAGCTTAGATATTCGGGGAACTGAAGCTTTCTTT
>-|TRBV15|TRBJ2-1|-
CATSASGANEQFF
TGTGCCACCAGCGCTTCGGGGGCGAATGAGCAGTTCTTC
>few|TRBV4-1|TRBJ2-3|TRBD2
CASSQTGGGFGTVDTQYF
TGCGCCAGCAGCCAAACAGGCGGGGGGTTCGGAACGGTTGATACGCAGTATTTT
>-|TRBV7-2|TRBJ2-1|TRBD1
CASRRDRTYNEQFF
TGTGCCAGCAGAAGGGACAGGACCTACAATGAGCAGTTCTTC
>few|TRBV6-1|TRBJ2-7|TRBD1
CASSGRQGGEQYF
TGTGCCAGCAGTGGACGACAGGGCGGCGAGCAGTACTTC
>-|TRBV29-1|TRBJ2-1|-
CSATPGLAYNEQFF
TGCAGCGCAACGCCGGGGCTAGCCTACAATGAGCAGTTCTTC